This T cell receptor (beta chain) was documented in a study of early T cells in non-severe SARS-CoV-2 infection. As part of library construction, unique molecular identifiers were attached to individual cDNA molecules. TCRdb independently ran MiXCR on the 5' RACE reads; one entry per CDR3 protein. This sample has tens of thousands of distinct CDR3 sequences; over 9.5% occur once, and the top ten carry 6.5%. This CDR3 comprises 15 residues. Germline V gene lookup returns CDR1 MNHNY and CDR2 SVGAGI (reference sequence). V trimming: 5 bases; J trimming: 1 base; junction bases outside the gene matches: 4.

This TCR was recovered from an adult who was a healthcare worker with PCR-confirmed SARS-CoV-2 infection or an uninfected control (not recorded which). The chain uses TRBV6-6 and TRBJ2-1; 8 positions agree with TRBD1. The specimen was whole blood. CDR3 nucleotides: TGTGCCAGCAGTCCCGGGACAGGTTCCTACAATGAGCAGTTCTTC. Protein sequence: CASSPGTGSYNEQFF.